A selection of T cell receptor beta chains follows, all from one sample in a study of blood T cell repertoires in COVID-19. The method was immunoSEQ multiplex PCR; TCRdb's version includes in-frame clones alone and lacks a portion of them. The sample has approximately 160,000 clones, around four fifths seen once. The sequenced material came from PBMCs or T cells enriched from blood (not recorded which). These TCRs come from a woman in her forties or fifties in a cohort exposed to, infected with or recovered from COVID-19 (not recorded which). CDR3s leave out the opening cysteine and the closing phenylalanine or tryptophan.

CDR3 protein	V gene	J gene
ASSRTVNSGNTIY	TRBV10-1	TRBJ1-3
SVEGPPETQY	TRBV29-1	TRBJ2-5
SAWDRASNTYEQY	TRBV29-1	TRBJ2-7
ASSSGGRGEKLF	TRBV28	TRBJ1-4
ASSLAGVSYEQY	TRBV5-1	TRBJ2-7
ASSLRGALETQY	TRBV27	TRBJ2-5
ASSMIGIGSTEAF	TRBV19	TRBJ1-1
ASSYTQGQVGEQY	TRBV6-5	TRBJ2-7
ASSLDQGYGTEAF	TRBV18	TRBJ1-1
AITEDRGSPLH	TRBV10-3	TRBJ1-6
ASSSTGDGFNEQF	TRBV7-3	TRBJ2-1
AWSRRPAGDTQY	TRBV30	TRBJ2-3
ATSDLDPGSHNEQF	TRBV24-1	TRBJ2-1
ASSYPLGQFTDTQY	TRBV6-2/TRBV6-3	TRBJ2-3
ASSWDRGNYEQY	TRBV5-4	TRBJ2-7
ATSGLWNTEAF	TRBV15	TRBJ1-1
ASSQDRRGETQY	TRBV14	TRBJ2-5
ASSQEYRGQTTNEKLF	TRBV3-1/TRBV3-2	TRBJ1-4
ASSLGQKNTEAF	TRBV5-6	TRBJ1-1
SASSVSGGGFNQPQH	TRBV20-1	TRBJ1-5
ASSYGLTYNEQF	TRBV11-1	TRBJ2-1
ASSLGTGNQPQH	TRBV28	TRBJ1-5
ASRIGQGVEKLF	TRBV27	TRBJ1-4
ASSPDRNSGMNTEAF	TRBV19	TRBJ1-1
ASSATETNYEQY	TRBV7-8	TRBJ2-7
ASSSGTGDGYT	TRBV5-1	TRBJ1-2
ASSWDNGNTIY	TRBV5-1	TRBJ1-3
ASSPGLAGGNTDTQY	TRBV3-1/TRBV3-2	TRBJ2-3
ASSLGGTPTDTQY	TRBV7-2	TRBJ2-3
ASSLQGADTQY	TRBV28	TRBJ2-3
ASSFRTEPTYEQY	TRBV7-6	TRBJ2-7
ASRELTGSYEQY	TRBV21-1	TRBJ2-7
AWSVEGDQPQH	TRBV30	TRBJ1-5
ASLALRGGTEAF	TRBV19	TRBJ1-1
ATSDFLARNEQF	TRBV24-1	TRBJ2-1
ASRTSGTSTDTQY	TRBV3-1/TRBV3-2	TRBJ2-3
ASSQEVPGLAGEDTQY	TRBV4-2	TRBJ2-3
ASSSGITGTGELF	TRBV5-1	TRBJ2-2
ASSVSGTDISGANVLT	TRBV9	TRBJ2-6
ASSKGRWGDQPQH	TRBV28	TRBJ1-5
ASSLSFRGAGNPNTEAF	TRBV7-8	TRBJ1-1
ASSSSPFYNEQF	TRBV5-1	TRBJ2-1
ASSFEGAYEQY	TRBV5-1	TRBJ2-7
ASATGSGQETQY	TRBV18	TRBJ2-5
ASSQVTSGRGLGETQY	TRBV3-1/TRBV3-2	TRBJ2-5
ASSPSQYEQY	TRBV18	TRBJ2-7
ASSIGDSPYNEQF	TRBV19	TRBJ2-1
ASSSDRNNEKLF	TRBV6-5	TRBJ1-4
ASGTGRRTEAF	TRBV14	TRBJ1-1
ASKPEGGNTIY	TRBV7-9	TRBJ1-3
ASSIDQGGRGSNQPQH	TRBV19	TRBJ1-5